This is a list of T cell receptor beta chains from one sample in a study of T cell repertoires in cytomegalovirus infection. TCRdb called the reads again in MiXCR, with one record for every CDR3 protein. The sample consists of roughly 250,000 distinct CDR3 sequences, roughly 12% of them appearing once. The sample consisted of PBMCs. The source is a human donor in good health (CMV status not recorded). Some clones in this sample may be carry-over from other donors' samples. The CDR3 runs from the conserved cysteine through the conserved F or W. A D gene is named only where the DNA matches it firmly. Clone size is given for some rows only: seen once, a few or many times, or a class if the clone is expanded.

j_call v_call d_call clone_size cdr3_nt cdr3_aa
TRBJ1-1 TRBV11-2 NA few TGTGCCAGCAGCATCAACAGGGTTCAGGGTACTGAAGCTTTCTTT CASSINRVQGTEAFF
TRBJ1-5 TRBV28 NA few TGTGCCAGCAGTTTAGAGGGCGGAAGCAATCAGCCCCAGCATTTT CASSLEGGSNQPQHF
TRBJ1-3 TRBV5-1 NA few TGCGCCAGCAGCACCGACGGAGCCTCTGGAAACACCATATATTTT CASSTDGASGNTIYF
TRBJ2-5 TRBV5-5 TRBD2 NA TGTGCCAGCAGCTCGCTACTAGCGGGAGGGGAAGAGACCCAGTACTTC CASSSLLAGGEETQYF
TRBJ2-2 TRBV5-1 TRBD2 NA TGCGCCAGCACCCCCCGCGGGGGGTACACCGGGGAGCTGTTTTTT CASTPRGGYTGELFF
TRBJ1-1 TRBV25-1 NA few TGTGCCAGCAGTTTAGGGTCAGAAGCTTTCTTT CASSLGSEAFF
TRBJ2-7 TRBV7-2 TRBD1 many TGTGCCAGCAGCTTTCCGGGACAGGTGCCCCACGAGCAGTACTTC CASSFPGQVPHEQYF
TRBJ2-1 TRBV11-3 NA NA TGTGCCAGCAGCTTATCCAGCTGGGATGAGCAGTTCTTC CASSLSSWDEQFF
TRBJ2-3 TRBV7-2 TRBD2 many TGTGCCAGCAGCCCCCGAACTAGCGGGAGATTAAGTGGCGATACGCAGTATTTT CASSPRTSGRLSGDTQYF
TRBJ2-1 TRBV24-1 TRBD1 few TGTGCCACCAGTGATGCCGGGACAGGGTCCAATGAGCAGTTCTTC CATSDAGTGSNEQFF
TRBJ1-1 TRBV19 NA many TGTGCCAGTAGCCGATTCACCGGTGCTCGCACTGAAGCTTTCTTT CASSRFTGARTEAFF
TRBJ2-1 TRBV12-3/TRBV12-4 NA many TGTGCCAGCATCCATGGGGATATTGAGCAGTTCTTC CASIHGDIEQFF
TRBJ1-4 TRBV19 TRBD1 few TGTGCCAGTAGTATAAGGACAGGGGGCGACGAAAAACTGTTTTTT CASSIRTGGDEKLFF
TRBJ1-1 TRBV7-8 TRBD1 many TGTGCCAGCAGCTTTACCTTCCCGAACGACAGGGCGAACACTGAAGCTTTCTTT CASSFTFPNDRANTEAFF
TRBJ2-2 TRBV20-1 NA few TGCAGTGCTAGAGAGGGGAACACCGGGGAGCTGTTTTTT CSAREGNTGELFF
TRBJ1-1 TRBV19 NA few TGTGCCAGTAGTCTTCAGATAGACGCTGAAGCTTTCTTT CASSLQIDAEAFF
TRBJ2-7 TRBV5-1 NA many TGCGCCAGCAGCTTGGGCCAGCGGGTCGAGCAGTACTTC CASSLGQRVEQYF
TRBJ1-1 TRBV29-1 NA few TGCAGCGTTGAAGAGGGGTACACTGAAGCTTTCTTT CSVEEGYTEAFF
TRBJ2-2 TRBV7-9 NA many TGTGCCAGCAGCTTAAGGCCCACGAACACCGGGGAGCTGTTTTTT CASSLRPTNTGELFF
TRBJ1-1 TRBV12-3/TRBV12-4 NA many TGTGCCAGCAGTCCGGAACCAGGATGGGGGGCTGAAGCTTTCTTT CASSPEPGWGAEAFF
TRBJ1-1 TRBV18 NA few TGTGCCAGCTATTTGGGACGGCAGATGAACACTGAAGCTTTCTTT CASYLGRQMNTEAFF
TRBJ2-1 TRBV25-1 TRBD1 many TGTGCCAGCAGCGGGACAGGGGTATGGAATGAGCAGTTCTTC CASSGTGVWNEQFF
TRBJ1-1 TRBV19 NA few TGTGCCAGTACCCGGGCCGGGGCTGACACTGAAGCTTTCTTT CASTRAGADTEAFF
TRBJ2-1 TRBV11-2 NA NA TGTGCCAGCAGCGCCAGGGAAGGTGAGCAGTTCTTC CASSAREGEQFF
TRBJ1-5 TRBV19 NA NA TGTGCCAGTGCCGGGACTACACGTCAGCCCCAGCATTTT CASAGTTRQPQHF
TRBJ1-1 TRBV6-2/TRBV6-3 NA few TGTGCCAGCTGGAGACAGAACACTGAAGCTTTCTTT CASWRQNTEAFF
TRBJ2-3 TRBV6-6 NA NA TGTGCCACAAGACCTGACGGGAGAGTCACAGATACGCAGTATTTT CATRPDGRVTDTQYF
TRBJ2-1 TRBV27 TRBD2 many TGTGCCAGCAGTTTGGAGCTAGCGGGCCGGAATGAGCAGTTCTTC CASSLELAGRNEQFF
TRBJ2-5 TRBV5-1 TRBD1 NA TGCGCCAGCAGCTTGGACAGGGGAGTGGATCAAGAGACCCAGTACTTC CASSLDRGVDQETQYF
TRBJ2-1 TRBV4-1 NA few TGTGCCAGCAGCCAAGCCCGGGAGAGGGTGGATGAGCAGTTCTTC CASSQARERVDEQFF
TRBJ2-3 TRBV11-2 TRBD2 many TGTGCCAGCAGCTTGACGCCCGCGACTAGCGGGGGACACACAGATACGCAGTATTTT CASSLTPATSGGHTDTQYF
TRBJ1-1 TRBV7-3 NA many TGTGCCAGCAAAAGGGCGCCGGACACTGAAGCTTTCTTT CASKRAPDTEAFF
TRBJ2-1 TRBV6-2/TRBV6-3 NA few TGTGCCAGCAGTTACGGTACGCCACCCAGCACCAATGAGCAGTTCTTC CASSYGTPPSTNEQFF
TRBJ2-1 TRBV3-1 TRBD2 NA TGTGCCAGCAGCCTTGGGACTAGCGGGAACGGGGTGTTCTTC CASSLGTSGNGVFF
TRBJ2-2 TRBV7-2 NA many TGTGCCAGCAGCCCAGGAATCGGGGAGCTGTTTTTT CASSPGIGELFF
TRBJ2-5 TRBV5-5 NA NA TGTGCCAGCAGCCGCGGGACATCTCAAGAGACCCAGTACTTC CASSRGTSQETQYF
TRBJ2-5 TRBV20-1 TRBD1 once TGCAGTGCTGGACAGGGGGAGACCCAGTACTTC CSAGQGETQYF
TRBJ2-7 TRBV6-5 NA many TGTGCCAGCAGTTACCGGACCAGCGGAAGGACATCCTACGAGCAGTACTTC CASSYRTSGRTSYEQYF
TRBJ2-4 TRBV6-2/TRBV6-3 TRBD2 many TGTGCCAGCAGACCCACGGGACTAGCGGAGAAAAACATTCAGTACTTC CASRPTGLAEKNIQYF
TRBJ2-7 TRBV19 NA few TGTGCCAGTAGTTCCATTCAGGGGCGAGGCTACGAGCAGTACTTC CASSSIQGRGYEQYF
TRBJ2-2 TRBV29-1 TRBD1 few TGCAGCGTCACAGGGGGCATCACCGGGGAGCTGTTTTTT CSVTGGITGELFF
TRBJ1-1 TRBV29-1 NA many TGCAGCGTTGTAGAAAACACTGAAGCTTTCTTT CSVVENTEAFF
TRBJ1-1 TRBV7-2 NA NA TGTGCCAGCAGCTTAGGACGTGGGCGGGGCACTGAAGCTTTCTTT CASSLGRGRGTEAFF
TRBJ1-1 TRBV7-2 NA few TGTGCCAGCAGCTCTGGGACCATGGGTTCGGCTTTCTTT CASSSGTMGSAFF
TRBJ2-7 TRBV4-3 NA few TGCGCCAGCAGCCAAGATGCTACGGATTACGAGCAGTACTTC CASSQDATDYEQYF
TRBJ2-7 TRBV11-3 TRBD1 few TGTGCCAGCAGCTTAGGGGACAGGGTCCTGGGCGAGCAGTACTTC CASSLGDRVLGEQYF
TRBJ2-7 TRBV28 NA few TGTGCCAGCAGGCCGGCAGGTGACTCCTACGAGCAGTACTTC CASRPAGDSYEQYF
TRBJ2-7 TRBV7-2 TRBD1 many TGTGCCAGCAGCTCGACAGGACAGGGTTACTCCTACGAGCAGTACTTC CASSSTGQGYSYEQYF
TRBJ1-5 TRBV28 NA many TGTGCCAGCAGTCCTCTGGAAGGGACTTATAGCAATCAGCCCCAGCATTTT CASSPLEGTYSNQPQHF
TRBJ1-2 TRBV20-1 TRBD1 few TGCAGTGCTCTCAGGACAGGGGGCCGATATGGCTACACCTTC CSALRTGGRYGYTF
TRBJ2-7 TRBV28 NA many TGTGCCAGCAACCCCCCACGCGCGCCCTACGAGCAGTACTTC CASNPPRAPYEQYF
TRBJ2-5 TRBV7-8 TRBD2 many TGTGCCAGCAGTTTATTGGGCGGGAGGGCTGGGGAGACCCAGTACTTC CASSLLGGRAGETQYF
TRBJ2-1 TRBV20-1 NA NA TGCAGTGCCCCGACAGGCTACAATGAGCAGTTCTTC CSAPTGYNEQFF